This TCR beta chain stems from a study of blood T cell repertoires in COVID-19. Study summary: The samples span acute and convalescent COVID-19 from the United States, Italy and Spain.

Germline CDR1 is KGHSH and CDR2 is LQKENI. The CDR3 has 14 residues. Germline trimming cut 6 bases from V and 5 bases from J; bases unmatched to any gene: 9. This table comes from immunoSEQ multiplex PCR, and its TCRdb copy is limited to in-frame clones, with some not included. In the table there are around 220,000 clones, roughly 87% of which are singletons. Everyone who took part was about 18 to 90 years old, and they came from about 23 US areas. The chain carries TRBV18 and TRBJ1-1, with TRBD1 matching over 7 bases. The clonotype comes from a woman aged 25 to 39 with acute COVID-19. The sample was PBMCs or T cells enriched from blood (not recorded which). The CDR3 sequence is CASSRGRGRTEAFF. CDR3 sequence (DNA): TGTGCCAGCTCCCGCGGCAGGGGGAGAACTGAAGCTTTCTTT.